This T cell receptor (beta chain) was captured in a study of cytomegalovirus exposure and HLA in healthy donors. Whole-study context: Within the Caucasian-associated ancestry cluster were roughly 82% of the approximately 400 genotyped donors. Study findings and constraints: TCR beta V- and J-gene trimming, according to a later analysis, was linked to a missense DCLRE1C variant. 150 to 200 TCR beta chains were listed as cytomegalovirus-associated. An analysis that came later showed most CMV-associated TCR beta chains appearing HLA-restricted.

Comments on this clone: No antigen is known for it.

It was with 60 Vbeta and 13 Jbeta primers that the PCR ran. Libraries were prepared by immunoSEQ multiplex PCR; TCRdb keeps only in-frame clonotypes and omits some of them. The sample carries around 140,000 clones, roughly two thirds recorded once. With 7 bases removed from V and 2 bases from J, the gap between germline ends came to 12 bases. Germline CDR1 is MNHEY and CDR2 is SVGAGI. The CDR3 covers 13 residues. Input material: PBMCs. This chain uses TRBV6-5 with TRBJ2-7, with D uncertain. The receptor was isolated from a male donor in good health and CMV-seronegative. CDR3 DNA sequence: TGTGCCAGCATCGGAGCCGGCACCTACGAGCAGTACTTC. Its translation is CASIGAGTYEQYF.